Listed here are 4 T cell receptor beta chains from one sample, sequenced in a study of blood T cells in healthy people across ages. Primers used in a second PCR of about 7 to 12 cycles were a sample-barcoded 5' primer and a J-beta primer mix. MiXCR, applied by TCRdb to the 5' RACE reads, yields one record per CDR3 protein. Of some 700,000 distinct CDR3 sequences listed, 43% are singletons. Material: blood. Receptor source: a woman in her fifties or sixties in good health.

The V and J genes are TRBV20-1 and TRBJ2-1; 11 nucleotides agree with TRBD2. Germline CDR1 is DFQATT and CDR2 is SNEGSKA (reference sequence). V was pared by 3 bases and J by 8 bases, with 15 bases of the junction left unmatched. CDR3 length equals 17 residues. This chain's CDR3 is CSARDPGLAGGRYEQFF. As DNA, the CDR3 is TGCAGTGCTAGGGACCCGGGGCTAGCGGGGGGAAGGTATGAGCAGTTCTTC.

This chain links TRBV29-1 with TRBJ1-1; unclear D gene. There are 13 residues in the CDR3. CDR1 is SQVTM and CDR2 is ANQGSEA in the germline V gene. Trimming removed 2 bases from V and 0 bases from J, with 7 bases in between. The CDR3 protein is CSVELTLNTEAFF. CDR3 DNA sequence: TGCAGCGTTGAACTAACACTGAACACTGAAGCTTTCTTT.

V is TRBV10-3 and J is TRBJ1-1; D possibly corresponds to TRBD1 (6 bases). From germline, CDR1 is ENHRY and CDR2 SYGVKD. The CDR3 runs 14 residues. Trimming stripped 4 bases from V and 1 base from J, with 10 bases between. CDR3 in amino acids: CAISGTVENTEAFF. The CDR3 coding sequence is TGTGCCATCAGTGGGACAGTTGAGAACACTGAAGCTTTCTTT.

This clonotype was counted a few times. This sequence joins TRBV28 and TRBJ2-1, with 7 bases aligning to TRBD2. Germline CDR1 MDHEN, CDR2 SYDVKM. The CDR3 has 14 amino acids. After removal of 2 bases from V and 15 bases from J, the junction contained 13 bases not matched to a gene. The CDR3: CASSLAGEGLYRFF. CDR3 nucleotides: TGTGCCAGCAGTTTAGCTGGGGAGGGTTTGTATCGGTTCTTC.